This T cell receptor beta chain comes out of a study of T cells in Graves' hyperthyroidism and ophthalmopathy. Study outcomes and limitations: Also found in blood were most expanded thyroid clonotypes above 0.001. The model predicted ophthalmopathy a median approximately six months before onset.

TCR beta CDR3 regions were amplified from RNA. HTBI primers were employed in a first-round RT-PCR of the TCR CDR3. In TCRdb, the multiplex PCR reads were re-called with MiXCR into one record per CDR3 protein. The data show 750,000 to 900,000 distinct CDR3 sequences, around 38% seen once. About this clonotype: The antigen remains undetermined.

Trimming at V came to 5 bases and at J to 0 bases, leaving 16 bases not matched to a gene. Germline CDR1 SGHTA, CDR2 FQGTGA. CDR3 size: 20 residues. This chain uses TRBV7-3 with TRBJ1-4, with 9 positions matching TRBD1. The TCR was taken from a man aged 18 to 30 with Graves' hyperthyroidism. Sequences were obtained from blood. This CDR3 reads CASSHRLDRGLKATNEKLFF. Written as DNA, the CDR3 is TGTGCCAGCAGCCACCGACTGGACAGGGGACTGAAAGCAACTAATGAAAAACTGTTTTTT.